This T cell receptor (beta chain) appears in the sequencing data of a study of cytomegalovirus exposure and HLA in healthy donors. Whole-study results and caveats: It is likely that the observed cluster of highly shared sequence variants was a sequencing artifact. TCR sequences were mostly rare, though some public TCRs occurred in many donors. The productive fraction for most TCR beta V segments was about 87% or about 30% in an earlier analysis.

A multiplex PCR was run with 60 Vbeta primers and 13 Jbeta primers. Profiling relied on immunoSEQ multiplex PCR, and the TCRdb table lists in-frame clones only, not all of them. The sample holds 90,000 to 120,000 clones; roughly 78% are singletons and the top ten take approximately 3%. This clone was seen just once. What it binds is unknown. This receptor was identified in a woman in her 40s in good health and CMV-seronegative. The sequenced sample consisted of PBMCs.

The CDR3 sequence is CAWSRGPETQYF. The CDR3 region has the DNA TGTGCCTGGTCGCGGGGGCCAGAGACCCAGTACTTC. The chain joins TRBV30 to TRBJ2-5; the D gene is possibly TRBD2 (7 bases). Germline V CDR1 and CDR2: GTSNPN, SVGIG (reference sequence). The CDR3 runs to 12 residues. Trimming stripped 5 bases from V and 4 bases from J, with 11 bases between.